Below are 7 T cell receptor beta chains sequenced from a single sample in a study of cytomegalovirus exposure and HLA in healthy donors. In the PCR, 60 Vbeta and 13 Jbeta primers were used. Libraries were prepared by immunoSEQ multiplex PCR; TCRdb keeps only in-frame clonotypes and omits some of them. The sample records about 200,000 clones, 82% being singletons. Material: PBMCs. Receptor source: a middle-aged woman in good health and CMV-seronegative.

The J gene is TRBJ1-1, the V gene TRBV7-8; D is uncertain. The germline V and J ends were trimmed by 1 base and 7 bases, with 13 bases remaining between them. Germline CDR1 and CDR2: SGHVS and FQNEAQ. There are 14 residues in the CDR3. DNA of the CDR3: TGTGCCAGCAGCTTAGTTTATTCGGAGAGTGAAGCTTTCTTT. Its translation is CASSLVYSESEAFF. The variable domain in full, completed from reference TRBV7-8 and TRBJ1-1, reads GAGVSQSPRYKVAKRGQDVALRCDPISGHVSLFWYQQALGQGPEFLTYFQNEAQLDKSGLPSDRFFAERPEGSVSTLKIQRTQQEDSAVYLCASSLVYSESEAFFGQGTRLTVV.

Here the CDR3 DNA reads TGTGCCAGCAGTGTGAGCGGGAGGGCCTCGGCAGATACGCAGTATTTT. It encodes CASSVSGRASADTQYF. The chain has TRBV6-1 and TRBJ2-3, with 10 bases that match TRBD2. Germline CDR1 is MNHNS and CDR2 is SASEGT. J gave up 4 bases and V 4 bases, and 8 bases lay outside the gene matches. CDR3 length: 16 amino acids.

The chain joins TRBV15 to TRBJ1-2; D is perhaps TRBD1 (5 bases). CDR3 length equals 14 residues. Between the trimmed V and J ends, which lost 8 bases and 1 base, there was a span of 14 bases. Per germline, CDR1 LNHNV and CDR2 YYDKDF (reference sequence). The CDR3 loop is CATARQSLNYGYTF. For the CDR3, the DNA is TGTGCCACCGCTAGACAGAGCCTTAACTATGGCTACACCTTC.

V gene TRBV29-1 combines with J gene TRBJ2-3, with D perhaps TRBD1 (6 bases). Germline CDR1 and CDR2: SQVTM and ANQGSEA. The CDR3 sequence is 13 residues long. Trimming removed 6 bases from V and 2 bases from J, with 12 bases in between. DNA of the CDR3: TGCAGCGTAGTAGGGGGTTTCACAGATACGCAGTATTTT. Encoded protein: CSVVGGFTDTQYF.

This chain connects TRBV19 to TRBJ2-3, with 12 bases that match TRBD2. Germline V CDR1 and CDR2: LNHDA, SQIVND (reference sequence). The CDR3 is 18 amino acids. J gave up 2 bases and V 5 bases, and 11 bases lay outside the gene matches. CDR3: CASSGLRTSGTYTDTQYF. For the CDR3, the DNA is TGTGCCAGTAGTGGGCTGAGGACTAGCGGGACTTACACAGATACGCAGTATTTT.

The chain recombines TRBV9 with TRBJ1-2; D is undetermined. The CDR3 is 14 residues long. V dropped 2 bases and J dropped 4 bases, with 12 bases sitting between them. Germline V gene lookup returns CDR1 SGDLS and CDR2 YYNGEE. The CDR3 sequence: CASSVGPVGYGYTF. The CDR3 nucleotides are TGTGCCAGCAGCGTTGGTCCGGTCGGCTATGGCTACACCTTC. The variable domain in full, completed from reference TRBV9 and TRBJ1-2, reads DSGVTQTPKHLITATGQRVTLRCSPRSGDLSVYWYQQSLDQGLQFLIQYYNGEERAKGNILERFSAQQFPDLHSELNLSSLELGDSALYFCASSVGPVGYGYTFGSGTRLTVV.

The V gene is TRBV19, the J gene TRBJ2-5, with D possibly TRBD1 on 5 matching bases. Trimming took off 3 bases at V and 4 bases at J, with 18 bases between the two ends. CDR1 LNHDA and CDR2 SQIVND come from the germline V gene (reference sequence). The CDR3 length is 16 residues. The CDR3 DNA follows: TGTGCCAGTAGTATCCTTAGCCAGGGAAGAGGAGAGACCCAGTACTTC. Translating it yields CASSILSQGRGETQYF.